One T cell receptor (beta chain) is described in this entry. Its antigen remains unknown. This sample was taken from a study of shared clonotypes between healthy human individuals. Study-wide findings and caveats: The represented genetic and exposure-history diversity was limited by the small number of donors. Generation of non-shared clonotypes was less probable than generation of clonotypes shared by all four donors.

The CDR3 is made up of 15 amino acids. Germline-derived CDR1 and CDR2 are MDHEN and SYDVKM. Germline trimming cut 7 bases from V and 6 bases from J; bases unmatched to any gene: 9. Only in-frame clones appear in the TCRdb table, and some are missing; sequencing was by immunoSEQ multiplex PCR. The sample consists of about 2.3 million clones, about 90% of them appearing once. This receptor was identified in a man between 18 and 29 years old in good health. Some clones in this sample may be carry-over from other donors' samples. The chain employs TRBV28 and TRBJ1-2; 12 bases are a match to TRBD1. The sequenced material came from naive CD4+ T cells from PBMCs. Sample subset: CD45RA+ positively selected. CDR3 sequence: CASNVGQGARNGYTF. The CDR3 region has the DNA TGTGCCAGCAACGTGGGACAGGGGGCTCGAAATGGCTACACCTTC.